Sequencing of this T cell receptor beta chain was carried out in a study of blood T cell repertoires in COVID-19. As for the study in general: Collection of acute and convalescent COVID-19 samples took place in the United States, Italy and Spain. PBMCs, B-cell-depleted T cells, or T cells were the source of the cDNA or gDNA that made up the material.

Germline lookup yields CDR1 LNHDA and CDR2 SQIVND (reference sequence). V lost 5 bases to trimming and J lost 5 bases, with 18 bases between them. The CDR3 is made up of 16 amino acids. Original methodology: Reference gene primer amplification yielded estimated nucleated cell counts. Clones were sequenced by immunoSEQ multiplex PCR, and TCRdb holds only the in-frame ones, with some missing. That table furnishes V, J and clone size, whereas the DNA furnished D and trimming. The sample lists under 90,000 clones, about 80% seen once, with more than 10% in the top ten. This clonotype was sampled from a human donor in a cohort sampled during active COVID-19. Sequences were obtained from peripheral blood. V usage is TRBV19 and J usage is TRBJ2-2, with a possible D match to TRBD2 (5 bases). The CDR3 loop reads CASSQRGGRGTGELFF. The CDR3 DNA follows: TGTGCCAGTAGTCAACGAGGAGGTAGAGGGACCGGGGAGCTGTTTTTT.